These 31 T cell receptor beta chains came from one sample sequenced in a study of blood T cell repertoires in COVID-19. Using immunoSEQ multiplex PCR, the repertoire was profiled, and TCRdb retains in-frame clones only, with some absent. The sample gives 250,000 or so clones, 75% to 85% of which show up once; more than 5% is in the top ten. The sample taken for sequencing was peripheral blood. The receptors derive from a human donor in a cohort sampled during active COVID-19.

The V and J genes are TRBV3-1 (or the pseudogene TRBV3-2) and TRBJ2-3, with 13 bases matching TRBD2. Looked up from germline, CDR1 is LGHDT and CDR2 is YNNKEL (reference sequence). The CDR3 covers 20 residues. J gave up 3 bases and V 4 bases, and 16 bases lay outside the gene matches. The CDR3 nucleotides are TGTGCCAGCAGCCCTTGGGGACTAGCGGGACAGAGGGAGGGGACAGATACGCAGTATTTT. It translates to CASSPWGLAGQREGTDTQYF.

The chain recombines TRBV10-3 with TRBJ1-1; D possibly corresponds to TRBD1 (5 bases). The CDR3 is made up of 14 amino acids. Germline loops: CDR1 ENHRY, CDR2 SYGVKD. Trimming removed 0 bases at V and 1 base at J, with 6 bases between. The CDR3, as DNA: TGTGCCATCAGTGAGTCGCAGGGGAACACTGAAGCTTTCTTT. Protein: CAISESQGNTEAFF.

CDR3 sequence (DNA): TGTGCCAGTAGGTCGACGGGGGGAACCGGGGAGCTGTTTTTT. Residues: CASRSTGGTGELFF. The rearrangement links TRBV19 to TRBJ2-2; 7 bases fit TRBD2. The CDR3 totals 14 residues. Germline V CDR1 and CDR2: LNHDA, SQIVND (reference sequence). J lost 5 bases, V lost 6 bases, and 6 bases had no gene match.

The rearrangement uses TRBV7-3 and TRBJ2-3; TRBD1 matches at 7 bases. The V segment lost 5 bases and the J segment 2 bases; nucleotides outside the gene matches: 4. Germline V gene sequence: CDR1 SGHTA, CDR2 FQGTGA. The CDR3 totals 14 residues. CDR3 protein: CASSVTGDTDTQYF. The CDR3 DNA reads as TGTGCCAGCAGCGTCACAGGGGACACAGATACGCAGTATTTT.

This chain connects TRBV28 to TRBJ1-1; TRBD1 agrees at 10 bases. Germline-derived CDR1 and CDR2 are MDHEN and SYDVKM. With V trimmed by 6 bases and J by 5 bases, 6 bases remained unmatched. This CDR3 contains 14 residues. This CDR3 reads CASSPGQGFTEAFF. CDR3 bases: TGTGCCAGCAGCCCGGGACAGGGGTTTACTGAAGCTTTCTTT.

The chain has TRBV3-1 (or the pseudogene TRBV3-2) and TRBJ2-1; D is perhaps TRBD2 (7 bases). Germline lookup yields CDR1 LGHDT and CDR2 YNNKEL (reference sequence). Trimming took 7 bases from V and 4 from J, leaving 17 bases between them. CDR3 length: 15 residues. The CDR3 DNA sequence: TGTGCCAGCACCCCTGAGGGGGGGGGATACAATGAGCAGTTCTTC. This sequence encodes CASTPEGGGYNEQFF.

The CDR3 DNA follows: TGTGCCAGCGAACGTTCGGGTCGCAACACTGAAGCTTTCTTT. This encodes CASERSGRNTEAFF. The rearrangement uses TRBV2 and TRBJ1-1, with D unresolved. The ends were cut back, 8 bases at V and 2 bases at J, with 15 bases in the middle. This CDR3 spans 14 amino acids. Germline CDR1 and CDR2: SNHLY and FYNNEI.

This clone was counted between two and nine times. The chain employs TRBV9 and TRBJ1-6, with unresolved D. CDR3 length: 13 amino acids. The germline gives CDR1 SGDLS, CDR2 YYNGEE. The V gene lost 4 bases and the J gene lost 8 bases, with 10 bases spanning the gap. CDR3 bases: TGTGCCAGCAGCCCCGACTTGGATTCACCCCTCCACTTT. It is translated as CASSPDLDSPLHF. The whole variable domain, remainder taken from reference TRBV9 and TRBJ1-6, is DSGVTQTPKHLITATGQRVTLRCSPRSGDLSVYWYQQSLDQGLQFLIQYYNGEERAKGNILERFSAQQFPDLHSELNLSSLELGDSALYFCASSPDLDSPLHFGNGTRLTVT.

The chain recombines TRBV6-6 with TRBJ1-5; D gene unclear. Per the germline V gene, CDR1 is MNHNY and CDR2 is SVGAGI (reference sequence). V lost 6 bases, J lost 3 bases, and 15 bases lay in between. The CDR3 contains 15 residues. CDR3 region: CASSPGSPNNQPQHF. CDR3 DNA sequence: TGTGCCAGCAGCCCCGGGTCCCCTAACAATCAGCCCCAGCATTTT.

The V call is TRBV11-3, the J call TRBJ2-1, with unresolved D. The V end lost 5 bases, the J end lost 10 bases, and 12 bases lay between the germline ends. The CDR3 has 12 amino acids. Germline loops: CDR1 SGHNT, CDR2 YENEEA. The CDR3 reads CASSPTPGEQFF. CDR3 bases: TGTGCCAGCAGCCCAACCCCCGGGGAGCAGTTCTTC.

This clone was observed a single time. The chain carries TRBV19 and TRBJ1-5; 8 bases map to TRBD1. The ends lost 5 bases at V and 6 bases at J; junction bases unmatched: 12. The CDR3 extends over 16 amino acids. Germline assignment: CDR1 LNHDA and CDR2 SQIVND (reference sequence). The CDR3 here is CASSPGQGTFRQPQHF. As DNA, the CDR3 is TGTGCCAGTAGTCCCGGACAGGGTACATTCCGTCAGCCCCAGCATTTT.

This chain connects TRBV4-2 to TRBJ1-2, with D tentatively TRBD1 (6 bases). V lost 0 bases and J lost 2, with 13 bases in between. Germline V gives CDR1 LGHNA, CDR2 YNFKEQ. CDR3 length: 16 residues. The DNA for the CDR3 is TGTGCCAGCAGCCAAGATAGGGGGACCGACAACTATGGCTACACCTTC. Its translation is CASSQDRGTDNYGYTF.

The chain carries TRBV3-1 (or the pseudogene TRBV3-2) and TRBJ2-5, with D possibly TRBD1 on 5 matching bases. The CDR3 sequence is 15 residues long. The V gene's germline CDR1 is LGHDT and CDR2 YNNKEL (reference sequence). The V end was cut by 1 base, the J end by 1 base, with 10 bases between. For the CDR3, the DNA is TGTGCCAGCAGCCAAGGGGCAGGGCCCCAAGAGACCCAGTACTTC. As protein: CASSQGAGPQETQYF.

This chain connects TRBV3-1 (or the pseudogene TRBV3-2) to TRBJ1-1, with D possibly TRBD1 on 6 matching bases. This CDR3 contains 15 residues. Trimming took off 2 bases at V and 4 bases at J, with 14 bases between the two ends. Germline V CDR1 and CDR2: LGHDT, YNNKEL (reference sequence). CDR3 sequence reads: CASSQLGHGITEAFF. The DNA of the CDR3 is TGTGCCAGCAGCCAATTGGGACACGGGATCACTGAAGCTTTCTTT.

There are a few counts of this clone. The chain combines TRBV19 with TRBJ2-1, with D perhaps matching TRBD2 (6 bases). Trimming took 5 bases from V and 6 from J, leaving 14 bases between them. The CDR3 contains 14 residues. Germline V gene data show CDR1 as LNHDA and CDR2 as SQIVND (reference sequence). The DNA for the CDR3 is TGTGCCAGTAGTGTGCCGGGACTCCCCAATGAGCAGTTCTTC. Residues: CASSVPGLPNEQFF.

V and J are TRBV5-4 and TRBJ2-1, with 9 bases lining up with TRBD2. The CDR3 runs 15 residues. Germline V gene data show CDR1 as SGHNT and CDR2 as YYREEE (reference sequence). J gave up 6 bases and V 0 bases, and 4 bases lay outside the gene matches. The CDR3: CASSLGGLASNEQFF. CDR3 bases: TGTGCCAGCAGCTTGGGGGGACTAGCCTCCAATGAGCAGTTCTTC.

The chain links TRBV6-1 to TRBJ2-1; TRBD2 agrees at 8 bases. The CDR3 is 17 amino acids. Looked up from germline, CDR1 is MNHNS and CDR2 is SASEGT. The junction had 9 bases not matched to a gene; V was cut back by 3 bases and J by 2 bases. CDR3 DNA: TGTGCCAGCAGTGATTCTAGCGGGTTTAGCACCTACAATGAGCAGTTCTTC. Protein product: CASSDSSGFSTYNEQFF.

The genes are TRBV2 and TRBJ1-1; 10 bases agree with TRBD1. The CDR3 runs 13 residues. J was trimmed by 4 bases and V by 5 bases; bases with no gene match: 1. CDR1 SNHLY and CDR2 FYNNEI come from the germline V gene. DNA for the CDR3: TGTGCCAGCAGTAGGGACAGGGGCACTGAAGCTTTCTTT. Amino acids: CASSRDRGTEAFF. The full variable domain, in which reference TRBV2 and TRBJ1-1 provide the parts outside the CDR3, is EPEVTQTPSHQVTQMGQEVILRCVPISNHLYFYWYRQILGQKVEFLVSFYNNEISEKSEIFDDQFSVERPDGSNFTLKIRSTKLEDSAMYFCASSRDRGTEAFFGQGTRLTVV.

The rearrangement joins TRBV19 to TRBJ1-3; TRBD1 might be the D (5 bases). Germline CDR1 reads LNHDA; CDR2 reads SQIVND (reference sequence). The length of the CDR3 is 15 residues. The V and J ends lost 6 bases and 0 bases respectively, with 12 bases between them. The CDR3 nucleotides are TGTGCCAGTAGACAAGACAGAGACTCTGGAAACACCATATATTTT. Amino acids: CASRQDRDSGNTIYF.

The J gene is TRBJ1-4, the V gene TRBV4-2, with TRBD1 as a possible D gene (6 bases). Trimming left V 3 bases short and J 1 base short, with 9 bases between. CDR3 size: 15 residues. CDR1 is LGHNA and CDR2 is YNFKEQ in the germline V gene. CDR3 loop: CASSQDSGTNEKLFF. The CDR3 DNA reads as TGTGCCAGCAGCCAGGACAGCGGAACTAATGAAAAACTGTTTTTT.

The gene calls are TRBV5-4 and TRBJ2-3; D gene uncertain. This CDR3 spans 15 amino acids. Germline loops: CDR1 SGHNT, CDR2 YYREEE (reference sequence). V dropped 0 bases and J dropped 2 bases, with 10 bases sitting between them. The CDR3 sequence: CASSLASSPTDTQYF. In DNA, the CDR3 is TGTGCCAGCAGCTTGGCCAGTAGCCCCACAGATACGCAGTATTTT.

This clone was seen a single time. The rearrangement uses TRBV18 and TRBJ2-7; 7 nucleotides match TRBD2. CDR3 length: 15 amino acids. J was trimmed by 6 bases and V by 3 bases; bases with no gene match: 11. Germline V lookup: CDR1 KGHSH, CDR2 LQKENI. Written as DNA, the CDR3 is TGTGCCAGCTCACCCCCCGGAGGGAGGGCCTCCGAGCAGTACTTC. This encodes CASSPPGGRASEQYF.

This sequence joins TRBV14 and TRBJ1-1; maybe TRBD1 (6 bases). V shed 3 bases and J shed 3 bases, with 11 bases lying between them. This CDR3 comprises 14 residues. Germline V gene lookup returns CDR1 SGHDN and CDR2 FVKESK. Here the CDR3 DNA reads TGTGCCAGCAGCCATAGAGGGGGGGACACTGAAGCTTTCTTT. It codes for CASSHRGGDTEAFF.

CDR3 bases: TGTGCCAGCAGTCTGACTGCGGGGAGCTCTGGGGCCAACGTCCTGACTTTC. It specifies CASSLTAGSSGANVLTF. The chain employs TRBV28 and TRBJ2-6; a possible D gene is TRBD2 (6 bases). V lost 5 bases and J 0 bases, leaving 14 bases between the germline ends. The CDR3 runs to 17 residues. CDR1 and CDR2 from the germline V gene are MDHEN and SYDVKM.

The chain links TRBV6-5 to TRBJ2-7; TRBD1 might be the D (5 bases). CDR1 and CDR2 from the germline V gene are MNHEY and SVGAGI. The CDR3 is made up of 15 amino acids. The V gene lost 0 bases and the J gene lost 4 bases, with 13 bases spanning the gap. The CDR3 spells CASSYSEDSVYEQYF. The CDR3 DNA follows: TGTGCCAGCAGTTACTCCGAAGACAGCGTATACGAGCAGTACTTC.

The chain carries TRBV4-1 and TRBJ1-1; D is perhaps TRBD1 (6 bases). Per germline, CDR1 MGHRA and CDR2 YSYEKL. CDR3 size: 13 residues. Trimming shortened V by 1 base and J by 6 bases, and 9 bases separated the two germline ends. CDR3 sequence reads: CASSQGGRPEAFF. DNA of the CDR3: TGCGCCAGCAGCCAAGGGGGGCGGCCTGAAGCTTTCTTT.

This chain joins TRBV5-6 and TRBJ2-3, with D tentatively TRBD1 (5 bases). The germline V gene has CDR1 SGHDT and CDR2 YYEEEE. Trimming shortened V by 0 bases and J by 6 bases, and 5 bases separated the two germline ends. CDR3 length equals 12 residues. The CDR3 region has the DNA TGTGCCAGCAGCTTGGGGGGCGATACGCAGTATTTT. It yields the protein CASSLGGDTQYF.

The chain carries TRBV7-8 and TRBJ1-1; D may be TRBD1 (6 bases). Trimming took off 5 bases at V and 1 base at J, with 26 bases between the two ends. CDR3 length equals 19 residues. Germline assignment: CDR1 SGHVS and CDR2 FQNEAQ. Written as DNA, the CDR3 is TGTGCCAGCAGCCGCCTTACTCAGGGCTACCAACAGGGGAACACTGAAGCTTTCTTT. This gives the protein CASSRLTQGYQQGNTEAFF.

This clone turned up a few times. The chain joins TRBV6-1 to TRBJ1-6; 8 bases are shared with TRBD1. V lost 2 bases to trimming and J lost 10 bases; unmatched junction nucleotides: 16. CDR3 size: 18 residues. From germline, CDR1 is MNHNS and CDR2 SASEGT. The CDR3 bases are TGTGCCAGCAGTGAATACGAATCAGGGGGCTCTTTGAGCTCACCCCTCCACTTT. It is translated as CASSEYESGGSLSSPLHF.

The chain carries TRBV7-9 and TRBJ2-7; 8 bases match TRBD1. Germline CDR1 SEHNR, CDR2 FQNEAQ (reference sequence). The trim removed 5 bases at V and 3 bases at J, leaving 12 bases unmatched. The CDR3 totals 16 residues. The CDR3 DNA is TGTGCCAGCAGCCAAAACAGACAGGGGAGCAACTACGAGCAGTACTTC. Translated: CASSQNRQGSNYEQYF.

In its sample, this clone was seen a few times. The chain recombines TRBV11-2 with TRBJ2-7; 12 bases are shared with TRBD1. J lost 11 bases, V lost 5 bases, and 7 bases had no gene match. There are 13 residues in the CDR3. Germline V gene data show CDR1 as SGHAT and CDR2 as FQNNGV. The CDR3 coding sequence is TGTGCCAGCAGCGGGATGGGACAGGGGGCGGAGTACTTC. Amino acids: CASSGMGQGAEYF.